A selection of T cell receptor beta chains follows, all from one sample in a study of blood T cells in healthy people across ages. TCRdb ran MiXCR on the 5' RACE reads and lists one entry per CDR3 protein. The sample carries about 1.1 million distinct CDR3 sequences, 30% to 40% recorded once. Sequencing was carried out using blood. These receptors were obtained from a man between 18 and 35 years old in good health. The CDR3 runs from the conserved cysteine through the conserved F or W. Fields, in order: V gene, clone size, D gene, J gene, CDR3 DNA, CDR3 protein. A D gene is named only where the DNA matches it firmly. Where a row states a size, it is once, few, many or the class of an expanded clone; other rows omit it.

TRBV6-2/TRBV6-3,few,-,TRBJ1-2,TGTGCCAGCAGCACGAATCCTGGACAAATCTGGGGAGGCTACACCTTC,CASSTNPGQIWGGYTF
TRBV20-1,once,-,TRBJ2-3,TGCAGTGCTACTAGACCTGAGAGCACAGATACGCAGTATTTT,CSATRPESTDTQYF
TRBV28,-,TRBD2,TRBJ2-7,TGTGCCAGCAGGCGGACTAGCGGGGTGTACAATGAGCAGTACTTC,CASRRTSGVYNEQYF
TRBV12-3/TRBV12-4,-,-,TRBJ2-7,TGTGCCAGCAGTTCTCCCTCTGGGACCGAGGCCTACGAGCAGTACTTC,CASSSPSGTEAYEQYF
TRBV7-9,-,TRBD1,TRBJ1-5,TGTGCCAGCAGCTCTACCGACAGGGGAAATCAGCCCCAGCATTTT,CASSSTDRGNQPQHF
TRBV5-1,once,-,TRBJ2-1,TGCGCCAGCAGCTTCTATTTGACTAGCAGGGGTTCTTACAATGAGCAGTTCTTC,CASSFYLTSRGSYNEQFF
TRBV5-1,-,-,TRBJ2-5,TGCGCCAGCAGCTTGGAGGTGTCAGGGGAAGAGACCCAGTACTTC,CASSLEVSGEETQYF
TRBV6-5,-,-,TRBJ1-1,TGTGCCAGCAGTTCGTCCCCGGTCCTGGGCACTGAAGCTTTCTTT,CASSSSPVLGTEAFF
TRBV28,-,-,TRBJ2-7,TGTGCCAGCAGCCTAATGACAGTGTCCTACGAGCAGTACTTC,CASSLMTVSYEQYF
TRBV9,-,TRBD2,TRBJ2-5,TGTGCCAGCAGCGTGGAAGCGGGGCTCAATGAGCAGTACTTC,CASSVEAGLNEQYF
TRBV7-2,few,-,TRBJ1-5,TGTGCCAGCAGCTTCTATTCCGGGGCAAGCAATCAGCCCCAGCATTTT,CASSFYSGASNQPQHF
TRBV27,-,TRBD1,TRBJ1-1,TGTGCCAGCAGTTCCCACAGGGGAGCGGACACTGAAGCTTTCTTT,CASSSHRGADTEAFF
TRBV21-1,-,-,TRBJ1-1,TGTGCCAGCAGCAAAGCCAGGGGGAACACTGAAGCTTTCTTT,CASSKARGNTEAFF
TRBV12-3/TRBV12-4,many,TRBD1,TRBJ1-5,TGTGCCAGCAGTTCGGACAGGGCCCAGCCCCAGCATTTT,CASSSDRAQPQHF
TRBV12-3/TRBV12-4,-,TRBD1,TRBJ1-1,TGTGCCAGCAGCATCACAGGGGATAGCACTGAAGCTTTCTTT,CASSITGDSTEAFF
TRBV19,-,-,TRBJ2-7,TGTGCCAGTAGCGGGACGTTAGACTCCTACGAGCAGTACTTC,CASSGTLDSYEQYF
TRBV7-2,-,-,TRBJ2-7,TGTGCCAGCAGCTTACGGGTTGTTATGGGCAATGAGCAGTACTTC,CASSLRVVMGNEQYF
TRBV7-9,few,-,TRBJ2-7,TGTGCCAGCAGCTCCCAAGCCTACGAGCAGTACTTC,CASSSQAYEQYF
TRBV20-1,few,TRBD2,TRBJ2-5,TGCAGTGGTGTCGGCGGGGGTCTCCAAGAGACCCAGTACTTC,CSGVGGGLQETQYF
TRBV20-1,-,TRBD1,TRBJ1-3,TGCAGTGCTTGGGACAGGGATTTTGGAAACACCATATATTTT,CSAWDRDFGNTIYF
TRBV5-1,few,TRBD1,TRBJ1-1,TGCGCCAGCAGCTTTACAGGGGGGAACACTGAAGCTTTCTTT,CASSFTGGNTEAFF
TRBV6-5,once,TRBD1,TRBJ1-1,TGTGCCAGCAGTTCACCCAAGACAGGGCTGAACACTGAAGCTTTCTTT,CASSSPKTGLNTEAFF
TRBV7-9,-,TRBD1,TRBJ2-2,TGTGCCAGCAGCTTAGGGGATCGACAGGGCTTCAACACCGGGGAGCTGTTTTTT,CASSLGDRQGFNTGELFF
TRBV6-2/TRBV6-3,once,-,TRBJ2-1,TGTGCCAGCAGCGACAGGAGGCATTACAATGAGCAGTTCTTC,CASSDRRHYNEQFF
TRBV12-3/TRBV12-4,few,TRBD1,TRBJ1-5,TGTGCCAGCAGGCCCGGGACAGGGGATCAGCCCCAGCATTTT,CASRPGTGDQPQHF
TRBV29-1,-,-,TRBJ1-1,TGCAGCACCGCCCGGGGGACGACTGAAGCTTTCTTT,CSTARGTTEAFF
TRBV11-2,-,-,TRBJ1-3,TGTGCCAGCAGCCCCGCGGGGTCTGGAGGAAACACCATATATTTT,CASSPAGSGGNTIYF